This T cell receptor (beta chain) was obtained from a study of spatial heterogeneity in lung cancer. This clonotype was recorded at least ten times. Time point denoted: sample taken at primary tumor resection. The V gene's germline CDR1 is LNHDA and CDR2 SQIVND (reference sequence). V lost 7 bases and J lost 7; bases outside the gene matches: 8. The CDR3 length is 15 residues. A single record per CDR3 protein comes from TCRdb applying MiXCR to the 5' RACE reads. The sample holds more than 60,000 distinct CDR3 sequences; 8% are singletons and the top ten take 6.8%. The gene calls are TRBV19 and TRBJ2-1, with 12 bases matching TRBD2. This material consisted of PBMCs, taken at surgery. This TCR came from a male donor with early-stage non-small cell lung cancer. CDR3 loop: CASTRLAGVRNEQFF. For the CDR3, the DNA is TGTGCCAGTACCCGACTAGCGGGAGTAAGAAATGAGCAGTTCTTC.